Below, one T cell receptor (beta chain) is given with its context. The data originate from a study of OX40 agonist ivuxolimab in advanced cancers. The protocol was immunoSEQ multiplex PCR, while the TCRdb copy is restricted to in-frame clones and leaves out a portion. This sample carries under 80,000 clones, 75% to 90% of them seen once, and the ten largest clones take roughly 3.7%. With 3 bases removed from V and 6 bases from J, the gap between germline ends came to 4 bases. The CDR3 totals 11 residues. Germline CDR1 and CDR2: MGHRA and YSYEKL. This material consisted of CD4+ or CD8+ T cells sorted from blood, taken in a trial of the OX40 agonist ivuxolimab. This TCR came from an adult with an advanced solid tumor such as melanoma, head and neck, liver or kidney cancer. The chain recombines TRBV4-1 with TRBJ2-3, with D hard to call. The CDR3 DNA reads as TGCGCCAGCAGCCAGGAGGATACGCAGTATTTT. This sequence encodes CASSQEDTQYF.